The entry below describes one T cell receptor (beta chain). Its matching antigen is unknown. Blood was sampled at baseline, cycle 4 day 1, and cycle 7 day 1. Germline CDR1 and CDR2: KGHSH and LQKENI. This CDR3 contains 14 residues. V was pared by 0 bases and J by 2 bases, with 7 bases between. This sample is part of a study of OX40 agonist ivuxolimab in advanced cancers. Findings of the study overall: At 0.1 to 3.0 mg/kg, clonal expansion of CD4+ and CD8+ blood T cells had occurred by week 6. Low normalized T-cell clonal expansion was also seen in some nonresponders.

Measured with immunoSEQ multiplex PCR; TCRdb has only the in-frame clones, and not every one. Of over 85,000 clones in the sample, approximately 90% were seen once. This chain links TRBV18 with TRBJ1-2; a weak D match, TRBD1 (5 bases). Specimen: CD4+ or CD8+ T cells sorted from blood, collected in a trial of the OX40 agonist ivuxolimab. This receptor was taken from an adult with an advanced solid tumor such as melanoma, head and neck, liver or kidney cancer. CDR3 protein: CASSPPPGNYGYTF. CDR3 nucleotides: TGTGCCAGCTCACCACCGCCAGGGAACTATGGCTACACCTTC.